What follows are 20 T cell receptor beta chains derived from one specimen sequenced in a study of blood T cell repertoires in COVID-19. The data were produced by immunoSEQ multiplex PCR, yet TCRdb's version contains in-frame clones alone and is incomplete. The data contain 150,000 or so clones, over 85% of them seen just once; the ten biggest clones take up roughly a sixth. The source material was peripheral blood. These receptors came from a man in his fifties or sixties with active or convalescent COVID-19.

This clone has more than one count but fewer than ten. The rearrangement joins TRBV7-2 to TRBJ1-1; 9 bases are a match to TRBD1. The V and J ends lost 4 bases and 0 bases, in that order; junction bases with no gene match: 9. The germline gives CDR1 SGHTA, CDR2 FQGNSA. The CDR3 is 17 residues long. The CDR3 reads CASSSGQGPPMNTEAFF. CDR3 DNA: TGTGCCAGCAGCTCGGGACAGGGCCCCCCCATGAACACTGAAGCTTTCTTT.

CDR3: CASSLGRTTTYGYTF. As DNA, the CDR3 is TGTGCCAGCAGCTTAGGCAGAACTACTACTTATGGCTACACCTTC. The V and J genes are TRBV11-1 and TRBJ1-2; no clear D. The germline V gene has CDR1 SGHAT and CDR2 FQDESV (reference sequence). The CDR3 is 15 amino acids. V was cut by 1 base and J by 5 bases, with 14 bases left in between.

The chain uses TRBV6-4 and TRBJ1-6; D not resolved. This CDR3 spans 14 amino acids. Germline CDR1 is MRHNA and CDR2 is SNTAGT. V lost 2 bases to trimming and J lost 7 bases, with 9 bases between them. The CDR3 reads CASSDGPRNSPLHF. The CDR3 DNA reads as TGTGCCAGCAGTGACGGCCCGCGGAATTCACCCCTCCACTTT.

The CDR3 coding sequence is TGTGCCAGCAGCTTAGGACAGGGGGCCTACGAGCAGTACTTC. The encoded protein is CASSLGQGAYEQYF. V and J are TRBV7-8 and TRBJ2-7, with TRBD1 matching 9 bases. The CDR3 is made up of 14 amino acids. J was trimmed by 2 bases and V by 1 base; bases with no gene match: 0. From germline, CDR1 is SGHVS and CDR2 FQNEAQ.

The chain recombines TRBV9 with TRBJ2-3, with TRBD2 identical over 11 bases. V lost 3 bases and J lost 1; bases outside the gene matches: 4. The CDR3 loop spans 16 amino acids. From germline, CDR1 is SGDLS and CDR2 YYNGEE. CDR3 sequence reads: CASSAMTSGGTDTQYF. CDR3 nucleotide sequence: TGTGCCAGCAGCGCGATGACTAGCGGGGGCACAGATACGCAGTATTTT.

J is TRBJ1-4 and V is TRBV15; D call uncertain. The CDR3 consists of 16 residues. Between the trimmed V and J ends, which lost 0 bases and 10 bases, there was a span of 18 bases. Germline values: CDR1 LNHNV, CDR2 YYDKDF (reference sequence). CDR3 in amino acids: CATSRDLGLPAGKLFF. The CDR3 region has the DNA TGTGCCACCAGCAGAGATCTAGGACTCCCGGCAGGAAAACTGTTTTTT.

The V call is TRBV4-1, the J call TRBJ2-7; no definite D call. This CDR3 comprises 16 residues. The germline CDR1 and CDR2 sequences are MGHRA and YSYEKL. V was pared by 0 bases and J by 2 bases, with 14 bases between. CDR3 coding DNA: TGCGCCAGCAGCCAAGACGGCCGCCCACTACCCTACGAGCAGTACTTC. Amino acid sequence: CASSQDGRPLPYEQYF.

The chain links TRBV11-2 to TRBJ1-3; weak D call: TRBD1 (5 bases). The germline V gene has CDR1 SGHAT and CDR2 FQNNGV. The CDR3 contains 14 residues. V gave up 5 bases and J gave up 0 bases, with 8 bases separating them. The CDR3 loop is CASSPRDSGNTIYF. CDR3 DNA: TGTGCCAGCAGCCCCAGGGACTCTGGAAACACCATATATTTT. Full variable domain (remainder filled in from reference TRBV11-2 and TRBJ1-3): EAGVAQSPRYKIIEKRQSVAFWCNPISGHATLYWYQQILGQGPKLLIQFQNNGVVDDSQLPKDRFSAERLKGVDSTLKIQPAKLEDSAVYLCASSPRDSGNTIYFGEGSWLTVV.

The rearrangement uses TRBV18 and TRBJ1-4; 9 bases are a match to TRBD1. Germline CDR1 reads KGHSH; CDR2 reads LQKENI. The CDR3 length is 16 residues. V shed 3 bases and J 4 bases; nucleotides not matched to a gene: 6. CDR3 sequence (DNA): TGTGCCAGCTCACCCAGGACAGGGGCTGTTAATGAAAAACTGTTTTTT. The encoded protein is CASSPRTGAVNEKLFF.

This chain connects TRBV11-2 to TRBJ2-7; D call uncertain. The CDR3 contains 14 residues. Germline loops: CDR1 SGHAT, CDR2 FQNNGV. V shed 5 bases and J shed 0 bases, with 11 bases lying between them. CDR3 sequence: CASSKPWLSYEQYF. CDR3 DNA sequence: TGTGCCAGCAGCAAACCGTGGCTCTCCTACGAGCAGTACTTC.

The rearrangement uses TRBV19 and TRBJ1-1, with 10 bases matching TRBD1. Germline V CDR1 and CDR2: LNHDA, SQIVND (reference sequence). The CDR3 contains 13 residues. V lost 7 bases and J lost 4; bases outside the gene matches: 3. The chain's CDR3 is CASNDRGLTEAFF. As DNA, the CDR3 is TGTGCCAGTAACGACAGGGGGCTCACTGAAGCTTTCTTT.

Regarding this clone: A junction end diverges from the germline sequence, so it may reflect a read error. The chain combines TRBV2 with TRBJ1-5; the match to TRBD1 covers 7 bases. The CDR3 totals 14 residues. The V gene's germline CDR1 is SNHLY and CDR2 FYNNEI. CDR3 bases: TGTGCCAGCGGTGACAGGGCTGTCGGTCAGCCCCAGCATTTT. This encodes CASGDRAVGQPQHF.

CDR3 sequence (DNA): TGCGCCAGCAGCCAAAGAAGGGACATTAGCACAGATACGCAGTATTTT. The encoded protein is CASSQRRDISTDTQYF. The rearrangement links TRBV4-1 to TRBJ2-3; D might be TRBD1 (6 bases). Germline CDR1 and CDR2: MGHRA and YSYEKL. V was cut by 2 bases and J by 0 bases, with 12 bases left in between. This CDR3 spans 16 amino acids.

The chain's CDR3 is CASSYLGLAGADGELFF. CDR3 in DNA: TGTGCCAGCAGTTACCTCGGACTAGCGGGGGCCGACGGGGAGCTGTTTTTT. The rearrangement links TRBV6-2 or TRBV6-3 to TRBJ2-2, with TRBD2 identical over 13 bases. Germline CDR1 reads MNHEY; CDR2 reads SVGEGT. With V trimmed by 2 bases and J by 7 bases, 7 bases remained unmatched. This CDR3 has 17 amino acids.

CDR3 sequence: CASNLDRASQPQHF. The DNA for the CDR3 is TGTGCCAGTAACCTGGACAGGGCGAGTCAGCCCCAGCATTTT. The chain recombines TRBV19 with TRBJ1-5; 8 nucleotides line up with TRBD1. Germline assignment: CDR1 LNHDA and CDR2 SQIVND (reference sequence). The CDR3 loop spans 14 amino acids. The V segment lost 7 bases and the J segment 6 bases; nucleotides outside the gene matches: 8. Looking up the rest from reference TRBV19 and TRBJ1-5 gives the full variable domain: DGGITQSPKYLFRKEGQNVTLSCEQNLNHDAMYWYRQDPGQGLRLIYYSQIVNDFQKGDIAEGYSVSREKKESFPLTVTSAQKNPTAFYLCASNLDRASQPQHFGDGTRLSIL.

This chain connects TRBV15 to TRBJ2-7; the match to TRBD2 covers 14 bases. V lost 8 bases and J lost 3; bases outside the gene matches: 9. Looked up from germline, CDR1 is LNHNV and CDR2 is YYDKDF (reference sequence). CDR3 length: 16 amino acids. The CDR3 coding sequence is TGTGCCACCGGGAGACTAGCGGGAGGGCGCCTCTACGAGCAGTACTTC. It is translated as CATGRLAGGRLYEQYF.

This rearrangement joins TRBV7-2 to TRBJ1-5; perhaps TRBD1 as D (6 bases). Germline CDR1 SGHTA, CDR2 FQGNSA. V was trimmed by 6 bases and J by 7 bases, leaving 19 bases between them. The CDR3 covers 15 residues. The CDR3 is CASRILGGRGQPQHF. CDR3 nucleotide sequence: TGTGCCAGCAGGATCCTCGGGGGGCGGGGACAGCCCCAGCATTTT.

The chain carries TRBV28 and TRBJ2-1; TRBD2 agrees at 11 bases. Germline V gives CDR1 MDHEN, CDR2 SYDVKM. The CDR3 covers 15 residues. V lost 5 bases, J lost 4 bases, and 4 bases stayed unmatched. The CDR3 sequence: CASSRLAGSYNEQFF. The CDR3, as DNA: TGTGCCAGCAGTAGACTAGCGGGATCATACAATGAGCAGTTCTTC.

This clone was recorded only once. The V call is TRBV11-2, the J call TRBJ2-5, with 11 bases identical to TRBD2. The CDR3 has 12 amino acids. V lost 8 bases to trimming and J lost 4 bases; unmatched junction nucleotides: 0. Germline V gene lookup returns CDR1 SGHAT and CDR2 FQNNGV. The CDR3 region has the DNA TGTGCCAGCCTAGCGGGGGGAGAGACCCAGTACTTC. It codes for CASLAGGETQYF.

The CDR3 region is CASSSAYEQYF. The CDR3 region has the DNA TGCGCCAGCAGCTCGGCCTACGAGCAGTACTTC. The chain combines TRBV5-1 with TRBJ2-7; D not certain. CDR3 length: 11 residues. Germline V gene data show CDR1 as SGHRS and CDR2 as YFSETQ. V was cut by 3 bases and J by 2 bases, with 3 bases left in between.